This TCR beta chain was captured in a study of OX40 agonist ivuxolimab in advanced cancers. Only in-frame clones appear in the TCRdb table, and some are missing; sequencing was by immunoSEQ multiplex PCR. Of tens of thousands of clones in the sample, less than 90% were seen once. Notes on this clone: The antigen is not known.

Germline CDR1 and CDR2: SGHNT and YENEEA. Trimming pared 8 bases from V and 2 bases from J, leaving 9 bases between. The CDR3 runs to 12 residues. General study results and limits: Some patients who did not respond also had low normalized T-cell clonal expansion.

The chain recombines TRBV11-3 with TRBJ1-2, with D possibly TRBD1 on 5 matching bases. The TCR sequence derives from an adult with an advanced solid tumor such as melanoma, head and neck, liver or kidney cancer. The sequencing used CD4+ or CD8+ T cells sorted from blood, collected in a trial of the OX40 agonist ivuxolimab. The CDR3 reads CASGGANYGYTF. The CDR3 DNA follows: TGTGCCAGCGGGGGAGCGAACTATGGCTACACCTTC.